This T cell receptor (beta chain) is drawn from a study of T cell responses to AZD1222 COVID-19 vaccine (dated by TCRdb to the early 2020s). For the wider study: TCR sequencing was performed for approximately 240 trial participants, of whom roughly 200 were given two doses of AZD1222 and about 25 were given two doses of MenACWY control vaccine. Enrollment into the trials was organized by age into subgroups of 18-55, 56-69 and 70-plus years, and those subgroups contained roughly 140, 27 and 60 TCR-sequenced participants, respectively.

Per the publication, the time point label means: about 28 days (+/-7) after the second vaccine dose. AZD1222 recipients given second doses at about 4 weeks or at about 12 weeks were pooled, since spike-specific TCR depth and breadth were not found to differ between the two schedules. Vaccinee samples came from UK trials COV001 and COV002, including a single-blind randomized controlled phase 2/3 trial of AZD1222 (ChAdOx1 nCoV-19) in healthy adults. For TCRbeta chain sequencing, PBMC samples were collected from trial participants at day 0 and at day 28 after the second dose. On the study overall, not on this receptor specifically: Vaccine-associated CD4 TCRs spanned the whole spike protein, with dominant responses in regions 160-218 and 743-854. Participants were mostly white British, with more females than males. The authors suggested clonal diversity may have been underestimated. Nearly half of unique spike-specific TCRs reportedly recognized epitopes outside regions mutated in the B.1.351 and B.1.1.7 variants. No day 14 peak-response samples were available, so repertoires were characterized only after the peak T cell response. Conclusions about previously exposed vaccinees were limited because only 5 or 6 AZD1222 recipients were SARS-CoV-2 seropositive at baseline. After two AZD1222 doses, both the breadth and the depth of spike-specific TCRs were significantly higher than at day 0 and than in MenACWY recipients. In the small 56-69-year group, the increase in depth fell short of significance, most likely because of low power.

As regards this clone: It lacks a known antigen. No much larger clone is present one base from it, and per-base qualities are unavailable.

Deletion took 3 bases off V and 9 bases off J, with a span of 13 bases between the germline ends. The CDR3 measures 13 amino acids from cysteine to phenylalanine. The retained sequence is limited to the CDR3, 39 bases, with the frame set at the first base. The CDR3 regions of human TCRbeta chains were analyzed by immunosequencing. Per the authors' processing: Repertoire TCRs were checked for matches against a reference library of SARS-CoV-2-specific TCRs that had been generated using the MIRA antigen-specificity platform. Breadth was defined as the fraction of unique TCRs that were SARS-CoV-2-associated. Depth was defined as the fraction of total T cells that were SARS-CoV-2-associated. Using the MIRA data, every spike-specific TCR was mapped to the spike region that the TCR reacted to and assigned to either a CD4 or a CD8 class. Log10-transformed breadth and depth values were compared by one-way ANOVA with Sidak's multiple comparisons tests. What TCRdb holds here is the immuneACCESS table cut down to in-frame rearrangements. Part of the clones is not present; checked against another copy, under half of the missing clones reflect an unresolved V gene, and the others are unexplained. Clone size and the V and J calls come from that table; the DNA yielded D and trimming. The sample has 50,000 or so clones on record, 80% of them singletons. The ten largest clones add up to about 5% of the sample.

The chain uses TRBV12-3 or TRBV12-4 and TRBJ2-3, with TRBD2 tentatively as D gene (5 bases match). This sequence was found in an adult who received the AZD1222 COVID-19 vaccine. Sequencing used peripheral blood, obtained 28 days after the second AZD1222 dose. DNA sequence: TGTGCCAGCAGTTTGACTACTAGAGGGACGCAGTATTTT. This sequence encodes CASSLTTRGTQYF.